The 27 T cell receptor beta chains below were found in one sample sequenced in a study of cytomegalovirus exposure and HLA in healthy donors. Amplification used 60 Vbeta primers and 13 Jbeta primers. The protocol was immunoSEQ multiplex PCR, while the TCRdb copy is restricted to in-frame clones and leaves out a portion. The table includes about 120,000 clones, roughly 9% detected once. Sequencing was done on a sample of PBMCs. Receptor source: a man aged 30 to 45 in good health and CMV-seronegative.

In this sample, this clone turned up a few times. This chain connects TRBV4-1 to TRBJ1-4; 7 positions agree with TRBD1. The J segment lost 4 bases and the V segment lost 3 bases, leaving 11 bases of the junction unmatched. The CDR3 covers 17 residues. Germline V gene data show CDR1 as MGHRA and CDR2 as YSYEKL. The CDR3 region is CASSQTRTGELNEKLFF. CDR3 bases: TGCGCCAGCAGCCAGACCCGGACAGGTGAACTTAATGAAAAACTGTTTTTT.

The chain recombines TRBV5-1 with TRBJ2-1; the match to TRBD2 covers 14 bases. The CDR3 covers 19 residues. Germline values: CDR1 SGHRS, CDR2 YFSETQ. V was clipped by 4 bases and J by 5 bases; unmatched bases: 14. The DNA of the CDR3 is TGCGCCAGCAGCCGGGGACTAGCGGGAGTAGACTGGTCACACAATGAGCAGTTCTTC. Translating it yields CASSRGLAGVDWSHNEQFF. The variable domain in full, with the rest retrieved from reference TRBV5-1 and TRBJ2-1, is KAGVTQTPRYLIKTRGQQVTLSCSPISGHRSVSWYQQTPGQGLQFLFEYFSETQRNKGNFPGRFSGRQFSNSRSEMNVSTLELGDSALYLCASSRGLAGVDWSHNEQFFGPGTRLTVL.

The chain links TRBV6-1 to TRBJ2-7, with D maybe TRBD1 (6 bases). The germline CDR1 and CDR2 sequences are MNHNS and SASEGT. V lost 6 bases and J 2 bases, leaving 14 bases between the germline ends. The CDR3 is 14 residues long. The CDR3 sequence: CASRATGTAYEQYF. CDR3 DNA: TGTGCCAGCAGAGCAACAGGGACCGCCTACGAGCAGTACTTC.

The rearrangement links TRBV10-3 to TRBJ2-1; a possible D gene is TRBD2 (6 bases). CDR3 length: 14 amino acids. V shed 10 bases and J shed 0 bases, with 13 bases lying between them. Germline V gene sequence: CDR1 ENHRY, CDR2 SYGVKD. CDR3 in DNA: TGTGCCACCTTCGGGGGAAGCTCCTACAATGAGCAGTTCTTC. Amino acids: CATFGGSSYNEQFF.

This clone was seen a handful of times. For the CDR3, the DNA is TGCGCCAGCAGCTTGGTGAGTGAGAGCACTGAAGCTTTCTTT. It specifies CASSLVSESTEAFF. The chain carries TRBV5-1 and TRBJ1-1; D is uncertain. V lost 0 bases and J lost 4, with 10 bases in between. The germline CDR1 and CDR2 sequences are SGHRS and YFSETQ. The length of the CDR3 is 14 residues.

The CDR3 reads CASRLQGSGNTIYF. The DNA of the CDR3 is TGTGCCAGCAGACTACAGGGTTCTGGAAACACCATATATTTT. The rearrangement uses TRBV6-5 and TRBJ1-3; TRBD1 is a possible D gene (6 bases). The ends were cut back, 6 bases at V and 1 base at J, with 10 bases in the middle. Germline CDR1 MNHEY, CDR2 SVGAGI. CDR3 length equals 14 residues.

The chain carries TRBV28 and TRBJ1-2, with unresolved D. The CDR3 extends over 12 amino acids. The V end lost 4 bases, the J end lost 1 base, and 4 bases lay between the germline ends. Germline V gene data show CDR1 as MDHEN and CDR2 as SYDVKM. The CDR3 loop reads CASSSVNYGYTF. The CDR3 coding sequence is TGTGCCAGCAGTTCGGTTAACTATGGCTACACCTTC.

This clone has just a few counts. V is TRBV10-3 and J is TRBJ2-7, with a weak D call TRBD2 (6 bases). From germline, CDR1 is ENHRY and CDR2 SYGVKD. The CDR3 runs to 15 residues. V was trimmed by 0 bases and J by 7 bases, leaving 16 bases between them. The CDR3 nucleotides are TGTGCCATCAGTGAGTCGGAGGGGCCTTACCTGGAGCAGTACTTC. The encoded protein is CAISESEGPYLEQYF.

This clone was seen more than once but under ten times. The chain carries TRBV9 and TRBJ1-6; no firm D call. V was cut by 0 bases and J by 0 bases, with 4 bases left in between. Germline V gene lookup returns CDR1 SGDLS and CDR2 YYNGEE. The CDR3 spans 15 residues. The CDR3 bases are TGTGCCAGCAGCGTAGGGAGCTCCTATAATTCACCCCTCCACTTT. Amino acid sequence: CASSVGSSYNSPLHF.

This chain joins TRBV5-6 and TRBJ2-1; 11 nucleotides align to TRBD2. The trim removed 2 bases at V and 5 bases at J, leaving 3 bases unmatched. This CDR3 is built from 15 residues. Germline V gene lookup returns CDR1 SGHDT and CDR2 YYEEEE. CDR3 DNA sequence: TGTGCCAGCAGCTTAGTTAGCGGGGGGGACAATGAGCAGTTCTTC. Protein product: CASSLVSGGDNEQFF.

The J gene is TRBJ2-5, the V gene TRBV11-2, with D perhaps TRBD2 (6 bases). The CDR3 runs 16 residues. V shed 4 bases and J shed 4 bases, with 19 bases lying between them. Germline-derived CDR1 and CDR2 are SGHAT and FQNNGV. The CDR3 reads CASSSPVVSGLETQYF. For the CDR3, the DNA is TGTGCCAGCAGCTCCCCAGTTGTATCGGGACTAGAGACCCAGTACTTC. Full variable domain (rest looked up from reference TRBV11-2 and TRBJ2-5): EAGVAQSPRYKIIEKRQSVAFWCNPISGHATLYWYQQILGQGPKLLIQFQNNGVVDDSQLPKDRFSAERLKGVDSTLKIQPAKLEDSAVYLCASSSPVVSGLETQYFGPGTRLLVL.

The chain employs TRBV4-1 and TRBJ1-2; 8 bases fit TRBD1. Germline CDR1 and CDR2: MGHRA and YSYEKL. V was pared by 3 bases and J by 9 bases, with 12 bases of the junction left unmatched. This CDR3 spans 15 amino acids. This chain's CDR3 is CASSHQTGVNDCYTF. CDR3 nucleotide sequence: TGCGCCAGCAGCCACCAGACAGGGGTGAACGATTGCTACACCTTC.

This chain connects TRBV5-8 to TRBJ2-3; 9 bases match TRBD1. The CDR3 totals 17 residues. The J segment lost 2 bases and the V segment lost 4 bases, leaving 11 bases of the junction unmatched. Germline CDR1 SGHTS, CDR2 YDEGEE. The chain's CDR3 is CASSVALGTGLTDTQYF. CDR3 bases: TGTGCCAGCAGCGTAGCCCTCGGGACAGGGCTCACAGATACGCAGTATTTT.

This clone was counted a few times. The chain links TRBV2 to TRBJ2-3; 8 bases are shared with TRBD1. V gave up 8 bases and J gave up 4 bases; unmatched junction bases: 5. This CDR3 is built from 13 residues. The germline gives CDR1 SNHLY, CDR2 FYNNEI. In nucleotides, the CDR3 is TGTGCCAGCCAACAGGGGGAAGCAGATACGCAGTATTTT. It encodes CASQQGEADTQYF.

The chain recombines TRBV13 with TRBJ1-3; possible D gene TRBD1, 5 bases. Trimming stripped 4 bases from V and 0 bases from J, with 16 bases between. CDR1 is PRHDT and CDR2 is FYEKMQ in the germline V gene (reference sequence). This CDR3 is built from 17 residues. CDR3 sequence: CASSYSPTGTSGNTIYF. The CDR3 bases are TGTGCCAGCAGCTACTCCCCAACAGGTACCTCTGGAAACACCATATATTTT. The full variable domain, with the rest looked up from reference TRBV13 and TRBJ1-3, is AAGVIQSPRHLIKEKRETATLKCYPIPRHDTVYWYQQGPGQDPQFLISFYEKMQSDKGSIPDRFSAQQFSDYHSELNMSSLELGDSALYFCASSYSPTGTSGNTIYFGEGSWLTVV.

The gene calls are TRBV14 and TRBJ2-7, with 8 bases aligning to TRBD2. Germline CDR1 and CDR2: SGHDN and FVKESK. The CDR3 length is 14 residues. J lost 3 bases, V lost 1 base, and 2 bases had no gene match. The CDR3 DNA reads as TGTGCCAGCAGCCAAGGGCTAGCGGGCTACGAGCAGTACTTC. This translates into CASSQGLAGYEQYF.

The chain uses TRBV18 and TRBJ1-1; 12 nucleotides match TRBD1. CDR1 and CDR2 (germline): KGHSH, LQKENI. V shed 6 bases and J 1 base; nucleotides not matched to a gene: 9. The CDR3 has 17 amino acids. In DNA form, the CDR3 reads TGTGCCAGCTCCCCCGGGACAGGGGGCTTTTGGAACACTGAAGCTTTCTTT. Its translation is CASSPGTGGFWNTEAFF.

The chain carries TRBV7-9 and TRBJ2-1, with TRBD2 matching over 10 bases. Losses at the gene ends were 3 bases for V and 4 bases for J; bases not matched to a gene: 3. The CDR3 has 15 amino acids. Germline V CDR1 and CDR2: SEHNR, FQNEAQ (reference sequence). The CDR3 protein is CASSFLLAGYNEQFF. For the CDR3, the DNA is TGTGCCAGCAGCTTCCTACTAGCGGGATACAATGAGCAGTTCTTC.

There are a few counts of this clone. The chain joins TRBV23-1 to TRBJ1-1; weak D call: TRBD1 (6 bases). TRBV23-1 is an open reading frame, and its role is uncertain. Trimming removed 4 bases from V and 4 bases from J, with 10 bases in between. The CDR3 length is 13 residues. CDR3 nucleotide sequence: TGCGCCAGCAGTCCAGGGGCGATCACTGAAGCTTTCTTT. Its translation is CASSPGAITEAFF.

This clone was recorded a few times. This rearrangement joins TRBV7-6 to TRBJ1-1, with TRBD1 matching over 9 bases. The ends lost 1 base at V and 0 bases at J; junction bases unmatched: 3. Germline V gene data show CDR1 as SGHVS and CDR2 as FNYEAQ. The CDR3 consists of 16 residues. In nucleotides, the CDR3 is TGTGCCAGCAGCTTAGGACAGGGGGGAATGAACACTGAAGCTTTCTTT. It encodes CASSLGQGGMNTEAFF.

This clone was observed a few times. The chain links TRBV30 to TRBJ1-4; 8 bases match TRBD1. Unmatched junction bases numbered 10, after V lost 8 bases and J lost 8 bases. This CDR3 has 13 residues. The germline gives CDR1 GTSNPN, CDR2 SVGIG (reference sequence). The CDR3 DNA reads as TGTGCCGCGTCAGGGGGCGGCGGGGAAAAACTGTTTTTT. It translates to CAASGGGGEKLFF.

The chain couples TRBV10-3 to TRBJ2-1; 8 bases match TRBD2. This CDR3 has 15 residues. CDR1 is ENHRY and CDR2 is SYGVKD in the germline V gene. Unmatched junction bases numbered 0, after V lost 2 bases and J lost 0 bases. The CDR3 DNA sequence: TGTGCCATCAGTGAGACTAGCGGCTCCTACAATGAGCAGTTCTTC. Residues: CAISETSGSYNEQFF.

This clone was counted only a few times. This rearrangement joins TRBV19 to TRBJ1-3, with D tentatively TRBD1 (5 bases). The CDR3 runs to 13 residues. Germline V lookup: CDR1 LNHDA, CDR2 SQIVND (reference sequence). Trimming left V 7 bases short and J 0 bases short, with 7 bases between. The CDR3 nucleotides read TGTGCCAGTACAGGGTTCTCTGGAAACACCATATATTTT. It translates to CASTGFSGNTIYF.

CDR3 sequence reads: CATSSPAASSYNEQFF. In DNA, the CDR3 is TGTGCCACCAGCAGCCCAGCGGCAAGCTCCTACAATGAGCAGTTCTTC. J is TRBJ2-1 and V is TRBV15, with D possibly being TRBD2 (5 bases). CDR1 is LNHNV, CDR2 YYDKDF, per germline (reference sequence). The CDR3 is 16 amino acids. Trimming removed 3 bases from V and 0 bases from J, with 12 bases in between.

This chain links TRBV11-3 with TRBJ2-7; tentatively, D is TRBD2 (6 bases). V was clipped by 2 bases and J by 7 bases, with 15 bases between them. The CDR3 length is 14 residues. CDR1 is SGHNT and CDR2 is YENEEA in the germline V gene. As DNA, the CDR3 is TGTGCCAGCAGCTTACGGTCGGGGGACGGGGAGCAGTACTTC. Amino acid sequence: CASSLRSGDGEQYF. The complete variable domain, with remaining parts taken from reference TRBV11-3 and TRBJ2-7, reads EAGVVQSPRYKIIEKKQPVAFWCNPISGHNTLYWYLQNLGQGPELLIRYENEEAVDDSQLPKDRFSAERLKGVDSTLKIQPAELGDSAVYLCASSLRSGDGEQYFGPGTRLTVT.

The chain recombines TRBV7-2 with TRBJ1-2, with TRBD1 identical over 11 bases. The CDR3 runs to 15 residues. The V and J ends lost 1 base and 5 bases, in that order; junction bases with no gene match: 3. The germline CDR1 and CDR2 sequences are SGHTA and FQGNSA. The CDR3 sequence: CASSLVGTGGYGYTF. The CDR3 coding sequence is TGTGCCAGCAGCTTAGTCGGGACAGGGGGATATGGCTACACCTTC.

This chain links TRBV19 with TRBJ1-5, with TRBD1 identical over 10 bases. Per germline, CDR1 LNHDA and CDR2 SQIVND (reference sequence). The J segment lost 7 bases and the V segment lost 5 bases, leaving 5 bases of the junction unmatched. This CDR3 has 14 residues. CDR3 sequence: CASSRGTGEQPQHF. In DNA, the CDR3 is TGTGCCAGTAGTCGGGGGACAGGGGAGCAGCCCCAGCATTTT.